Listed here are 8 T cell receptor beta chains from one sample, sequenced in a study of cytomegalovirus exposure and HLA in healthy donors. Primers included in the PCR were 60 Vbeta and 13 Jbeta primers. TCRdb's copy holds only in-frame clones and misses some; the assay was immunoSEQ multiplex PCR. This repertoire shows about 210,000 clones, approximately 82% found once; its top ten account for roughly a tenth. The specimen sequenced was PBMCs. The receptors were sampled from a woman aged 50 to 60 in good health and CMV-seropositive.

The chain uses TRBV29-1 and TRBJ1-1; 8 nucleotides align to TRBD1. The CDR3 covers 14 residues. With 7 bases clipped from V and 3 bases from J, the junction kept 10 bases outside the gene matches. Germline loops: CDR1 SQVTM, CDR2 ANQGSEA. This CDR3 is CSASRTGFDTEAFF. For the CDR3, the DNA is TGCAGCGCCTCTAGGACAGGGTTTGACACTGAAGCTTTCTTT.

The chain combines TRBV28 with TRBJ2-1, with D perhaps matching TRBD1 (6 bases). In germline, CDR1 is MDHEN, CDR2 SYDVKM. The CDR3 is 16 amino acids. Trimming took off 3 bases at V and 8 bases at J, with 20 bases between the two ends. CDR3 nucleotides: TGTGCCAGCAGTTTTCCCATTTCCTTAGGACAGCATGAGCAGTTCTTC. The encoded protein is CASSFPISLGQHEQFF.

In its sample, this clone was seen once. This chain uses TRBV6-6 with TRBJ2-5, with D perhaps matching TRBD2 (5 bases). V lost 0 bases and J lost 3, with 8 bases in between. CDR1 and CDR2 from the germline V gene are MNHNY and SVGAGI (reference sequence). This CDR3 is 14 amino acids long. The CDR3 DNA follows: TGTGCCAGCAGTTACTCTTCGGGGAAAGAGACCCAGTACTTC. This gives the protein CASSYSSGKETQYF.

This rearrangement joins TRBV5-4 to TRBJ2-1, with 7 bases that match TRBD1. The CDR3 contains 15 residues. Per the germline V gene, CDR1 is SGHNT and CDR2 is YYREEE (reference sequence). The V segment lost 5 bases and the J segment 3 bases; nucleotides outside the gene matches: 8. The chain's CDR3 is CASSSPGGIYNEQFF. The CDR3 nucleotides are TGTGCCAGCAGTAGTCCAGGGGGAATCTACAATGAGCAGTTCTTC.

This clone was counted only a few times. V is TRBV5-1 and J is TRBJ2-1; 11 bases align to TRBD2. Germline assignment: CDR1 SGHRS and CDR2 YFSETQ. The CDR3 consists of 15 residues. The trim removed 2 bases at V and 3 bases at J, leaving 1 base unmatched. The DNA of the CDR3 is TGCGCCAGCAGCTTTACTAGCGGGGGCTACAATGAGCAGTTCTTC. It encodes CASSFTSGGYNEQFF.

For the CDR3, the DNA is TGTGCCAGCAGTGGGGACAGGGAAGTGGGGCTGTTTTTT. Translation: CASSGDREVGLFF. The chain employs TRBV7-9 and TRBJ1-4; 9 bases match TRBD1. CDR3 length equals 13 residues. The V gene end was trimmed by 6 bases and the J gene end by 14 bases; junction bases not matched to a gene: 10. The germline V gene has CDR1 SEHNR and CDR2 FQNEAQ (reference sequence).

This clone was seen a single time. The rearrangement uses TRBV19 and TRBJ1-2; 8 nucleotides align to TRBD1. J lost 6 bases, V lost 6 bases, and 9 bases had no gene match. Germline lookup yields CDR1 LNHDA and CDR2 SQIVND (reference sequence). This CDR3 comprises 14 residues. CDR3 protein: CASRTGVVGDGYTF. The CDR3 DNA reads TGTGCCAGTAGGACAGGGGTTGTTGGTGATGGCTACACCTTC.

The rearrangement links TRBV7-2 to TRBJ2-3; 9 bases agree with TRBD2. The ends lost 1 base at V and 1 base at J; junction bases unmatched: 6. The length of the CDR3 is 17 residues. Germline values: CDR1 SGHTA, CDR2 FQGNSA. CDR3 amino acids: CASSLGGAGGRTDTQYF. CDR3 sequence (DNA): TGTGCCAGCAGCTTAGGCGGGGCGGGGGGGCGCACAGATACGCAGTATTTT.